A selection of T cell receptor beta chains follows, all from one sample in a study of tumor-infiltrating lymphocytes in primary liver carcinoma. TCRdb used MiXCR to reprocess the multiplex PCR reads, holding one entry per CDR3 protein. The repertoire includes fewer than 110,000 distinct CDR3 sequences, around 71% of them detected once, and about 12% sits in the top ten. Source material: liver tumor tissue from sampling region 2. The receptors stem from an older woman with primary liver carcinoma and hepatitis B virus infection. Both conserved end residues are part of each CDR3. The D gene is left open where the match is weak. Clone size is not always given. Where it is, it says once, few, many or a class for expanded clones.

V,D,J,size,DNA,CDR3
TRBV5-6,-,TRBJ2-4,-,TGTGCCAGCAGCTTGACGTACTACAAAAACATTCAGTACTTC,CASSLTYYKNIQYF
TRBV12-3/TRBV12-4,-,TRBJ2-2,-,TGTGCCAGCAGTTTTCATTGGGGGAACATCGGGGAGCTGTTTTTT,CASSFHWGNIGELFF
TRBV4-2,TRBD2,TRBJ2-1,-,TGTGTCAGCAGCCGTACTAGCGATGAGCAGTTCTTC,CVSSRTSDEQFF
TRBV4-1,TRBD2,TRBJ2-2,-,TGCGCCAGTAGCCAAGATCTAGGGAGGGGTCGGAGATCCTGGGAGCTGTTTTTT,CASSQDLGRGRRSWELFF
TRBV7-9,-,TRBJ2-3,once,TGTGCTAGCAACTTACCTGGGATGGCAGATACGCAGTATTTT,CASNLPGMADTQYF
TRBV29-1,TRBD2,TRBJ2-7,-,TGCAGCGTGGGACTAGCGGGAGGACAATCCGAGCGGTACTTC,CSVGLAGGQSERYF
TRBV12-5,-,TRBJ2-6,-,TGTGCTAGTGCCTTGGGGGGGGCTGGGGCCAACGTCATGACTTTC,CASALGGAGANVMTF
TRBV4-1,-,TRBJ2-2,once,TGCGCCAGCAGCCAAAGGGGGACTCCCCTTAGCAGGGGGAACACCGGGGAGCTGTTTTTT,CASSQRGTPLSRGNTGELFF
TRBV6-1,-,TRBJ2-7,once,TGTGCCAGTATGAAGAGGGAGGTAACAGAATATGAGCAGTACTTC,CASMKREVTEYEQYF
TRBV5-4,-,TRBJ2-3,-,TGTGCTAGCAGCTCAGCTAGAGTGGACGGGACAGATACGCAGTATTTT,CASSSARVDGTDTQYF
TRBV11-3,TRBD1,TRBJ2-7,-,TGTACCAACAGCTTAAGGACAGGGGGCTCCCTCGAGCAGTACTTC,CTNSLRTGGSLEQYF
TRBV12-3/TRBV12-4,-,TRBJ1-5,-,TGTGCCAGCAGTTTCTTTCTCGCGGGCGGAGAGGAGGGCGATACGCAGCATTTT,CASSFFLAGGEEGDTQHF
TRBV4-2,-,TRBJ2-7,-,TGTGCCAGCAGCCAAGACGCTAGCAGTAACTACGAGCAGTACTTC,CASSQDASSNYEQYF
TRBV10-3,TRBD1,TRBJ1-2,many,TGTGCCAGCGCAAGGGACAGAAACTATGGCTACACCTTC,CASARDRNYGYTF
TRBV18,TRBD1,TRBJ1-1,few,TGTGCCAGCTCACCGACAGGGCTGAACACTGAAGCTTTCTTT,CASSPTGLNTEAFF
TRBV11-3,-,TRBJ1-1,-,TGTGCCAGCAGCACCCCACAGGGCTTGAACATTGAAGCTTTCTTT,CASSTPQGLNIEAFF
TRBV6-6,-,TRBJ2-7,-,TGTGCCAGCAGTTACTTGACATGGCAGGGCGAGCAGTGCTTC,CASSYLTWQGEQCF
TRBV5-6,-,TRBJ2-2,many,TGTGCCAGCAGCTTGATCAGAGGCACCGGGGAGCTGTTTTTT,CASSLIRGTGELFF
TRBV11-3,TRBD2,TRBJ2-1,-,TGTGCCAGCAGCGCGGCTAGCGGAGACCAATACAATGTGCGGTTCTTC,CASSAASGDQYNVRFF
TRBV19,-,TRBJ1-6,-,TGTGCCAGTAATATTGGTCAGGGGTTTCGTTCACCCCTCCACTTT,CASNIGQGFRSPLHF
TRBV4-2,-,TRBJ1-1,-,TGTGCCAGCAACCGAGAAGGTGGTGTGGTAGTAACTGAAGCTTTCTTT,CASNREGGVVVTEAFF
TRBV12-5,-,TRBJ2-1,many,TGTGCTAGTGCTCGGGACGGATCATACAATGAGCAGTTCTTC,CASARDGSYNEQFF
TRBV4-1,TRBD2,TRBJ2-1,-,TGCGCCAGCAGTCAAGCGACTAGCGGGACCAATGAGCAGTTCTTC,CASSQATSGTNEQFF
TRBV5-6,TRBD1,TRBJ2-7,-,TGTGCCAGCAGTTATAACCCGGGACAGGATTACGAGGAGTACTTC,CASSYNPGQDYEEYF
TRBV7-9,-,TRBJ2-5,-,TGTGCCAGCAATCGAGACGGCCGCGGGACAGAGACCCAGTACTTC,CASNRDGRGTETQYF
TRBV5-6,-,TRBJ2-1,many,TGTGCCAGCAGCTGGACACCAAGCTCCTACAATGAGCAGTTCTTC,CASSWTPSSYNEQFF
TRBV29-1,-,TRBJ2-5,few,TGCAGTGTTGAACTCAGGGAGGATATTGGAGAGACCCAGTACTTC,CSVELREDIGETQYF
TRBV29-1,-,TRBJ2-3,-,TGCAGCGTTAGTAACGCCCCAGATACTCAGTATTTT,CSVSNAPDTQYF
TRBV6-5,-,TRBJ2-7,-,TGTGCCAGCAGTAGAGGGTCGAGGCAGCAGTACTTC,CASSRGSRQQYF
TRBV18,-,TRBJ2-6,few,TGTGCCAGCTCCAGACAGATTTCCTACTCTGGGGCCAACGTCCTGACTTTC,CASSRQISYSGANVLTF
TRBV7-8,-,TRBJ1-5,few,TGTGTCAGCAGCTTAGTCGGGGGTGGCAATCAGCCCCAGCATTTT,CVSSLVGGGNQPQHF
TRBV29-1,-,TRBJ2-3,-,TGCAGCGTTGTTGTAGGGGTCAACACAGATACGCAGTATTTC,CSVVVGVNTDTQYF
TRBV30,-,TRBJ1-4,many,TGTGCCTGGAGACCTAAGACCGGTGAAAAACTGTTTTTT,CAWRPKTGEKLFF
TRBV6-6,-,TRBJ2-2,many,TGTGCCACCAGGTCTTCGAACACCGGGGAGCTGTTTTTT,CATRSSNTGELFF
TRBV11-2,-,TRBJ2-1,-,TGTGCCAGCAGCTTAGAGGGAGGAAGTACCGGTGAGTTGTTCTTC,CASSLEGGSTGELFF
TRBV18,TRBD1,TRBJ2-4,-,TGTTCCAGCTCACCACCGTCGACAGGGGCCAAAAACATTCAGTACTTC,CSSSPPSTGAKNIQYF
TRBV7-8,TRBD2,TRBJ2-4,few,TGTGCCAGCAGCTTATTAGACGGGAGGGCCGAGAACATTCAGTACTTC,CASSLLDGRAENIQYF
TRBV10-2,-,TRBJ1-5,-,TGCGCCAGCACTGAGAGGCAGTCCCGTCAGCCCCAGCATTTT,CASTERQSRQPQHF
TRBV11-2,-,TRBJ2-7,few,TGTGCCAGCAGCCATTTAGGAGGGAAAGGGGCCTACGAGCACTACTTC,CASSHLGGKGAYEHYF
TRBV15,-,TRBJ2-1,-,TGTGCCACCAGCAGAGATCGGAACTACAATGAGCAGTTCTTC,CATSRDRNYNEQFF
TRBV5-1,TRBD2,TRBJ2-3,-,TGCGCCAGCAGCTTGAATATGGGGCGGGGGACAGATACGCAGTATTTT,CASSLNMGRGTDTQYF
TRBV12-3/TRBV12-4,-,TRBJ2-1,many,TGTGCCAGCAGCTCCGACAAGTACAATGAGCAGTTCTTC,CASSSDKYNEQFF
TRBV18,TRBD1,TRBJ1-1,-,TGTGCCATCTCACTTCGGACAGGCCAGGCTGAAGCTTTCTTT,CAISLRTGQAEAFF
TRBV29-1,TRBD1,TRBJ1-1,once,TGCAGCGTTGAACGACAGGGGCGGGGCAATGAAGCTTTCTTT,CSVERQGRGNEAFF
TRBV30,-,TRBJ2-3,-,TGTGGCTGGAGAGTAGGGGGGGACACAGATACGCAGTACTTT,CGWRVGGDTDTQYF
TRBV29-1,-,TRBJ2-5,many,TGCAGCGCGGGGACGGCTCAAGAGACCCAGTACTTC,CSAGTAQETQYF
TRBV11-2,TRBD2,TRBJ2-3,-,TGTGCCAGCAACTCGGGACTAGCGGGACCGGATACGCAATATTTT,CASNSGLAGPDTQYF
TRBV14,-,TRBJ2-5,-,TGTGCCAGCAGCCGAGGCGTGACGAGAGGCGATGAGACCCAGTACTTC,CASSRGVTRGDETQYF
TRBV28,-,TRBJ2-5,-,TGTGCCAGCAGTTCTCGAGGCATGCCGGAGACCCAGTACTTC,CASSSRGMPETQYF
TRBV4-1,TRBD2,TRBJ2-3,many,TGCGCCAGCAGCCTTGGGACTAGCGGATACACAGATACGCAGTATTTT,CASSLGTSGYTDTQYF
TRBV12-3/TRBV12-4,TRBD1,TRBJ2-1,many,TGTGCCAGCAGCGGACAGGGGGTCAATGAGCAGTTCTTC,CASSGQGVNEQFF